One and the same sample provided the 31 T cell receptor beta chains below, sequenced in a study of tumor-infiltrating lymphocytes in primary liver carcinoma. Blood RNA originated from unsorted whole blood, with germline DNA additionally extracted. The authors made TCR beta cDNA from about 500 ng total RNA with a constant-region primer. Generation of the TCR beta libraries relied on three nested multiplex PCR rounds using slightly modified ARM-PCR. Both of the initial two PCR rounds ran for nine to ten cycles and employed TRBV1-TRBV30 forward primers alongside a C-beta reverse primer. TCRdb redid the calling of the multiplex PCR reads with MiXCR, one entry per CDR3 protein. Found here are 180,000 or so distinct CDR3 sequences, over 45% of them singletons; the top ten hold around 74%. Sequences were obtained from peripheral blood. These receptors came from a man in his forties with primary liver carcinoma and hepatitis B virus infection.

For this clonotype: A read error may produce the germline difference seen at one junction end. The chain couples TRBV4-1 to TRBJ1-2; unclear D gene. CDR1 is MGHRA and CDR2 is YSYEKL in the germline V gene. The CDR3 is 15 amino acids. The CDR3 nucleotides read TGCGCCAGTAGCCAAGAAGCCGTAACAAACTATGGCTACACCTTC. Protein sequence: CASSQEAVTNYGYTF.

This chain uses TRBV11-2 with TRBJ2-5; 8 nucleotides agree with TRBD2. The CDR3 loop spans 14 amino acids. Germline CDR1 SGHAT, CDR2 FQNNGV. Germline trimming cut 3 bases from V and 4 bases from J; bases unmatched to any gene: 4. CDR3 bases: TGTGCCAGCAGCTTTGCGGGAGGAGGAGAGACCCAGTACTTC. Translating it yields CASSFAGGGETQYF.

This chain uses TRBV10-2 with TRBJ2-1, with 12 bases fitting TRBD2. Trimming took 3 bases from V and 2 from J; bases not matched to a gene: 17. The germline CDR1 and CDR2 sequences are WSHSY and SAAADI. This CDR3 has 21 residues. The CDR3 loop reads CASSDVGLAGWETQAYNEQFF. CDR3 DNA: TGCGCCAGCAGTGACGTAGGACTAGCGGGGTGGGAAACCCAGGCCTACAATGAGCAGTTCTTC.

The chain joins TRBV11-2 to TRBJ2-1; TRBD1 agrees at 7 bases. Germline loops: CDR1 SGHAT, CDR2 FQNNGV. This CDR3 has 14 amino acids. Unmatched junction bases numbered 9, after V lost 5 bases and J lost 8 bases. This chain's CDR3 is CASSPPDRSYEQFF. CDR3 nucleotide sequence: TGTGCCAGCAGCCCCCCGGACAGGAGCTATGAGCAGTTCTTC.

The chain links TRBV29-1 to TRBJ1-2; D not certain. V was pared by 5 bases and J by 4 bases, with 11 bases between. The germline gives CDR1 SQVTM, CDR2 ANQGSEA. The CDR3 extends over 12 amino acids. CDR3 in DNA: TGCAGCGTTTACCCGGGTGGCTATGGCTACACCTTC. This gives the protein CSVYPGGYGYTF. The complete variable domain, with remaining parts taken from reference TRBV29-1 and TRBJ1-2, reads SAVISQKPSRDICQRGTSLTIQCQVDSQVTMMFWYRQQPGQSLTLIATANQGSEATYESGFVIDKFPISRPNLTFSTLTVSNMSPEDSSIYLCSVYPGGYGYTFGSGTRLTVV.

The genes are TRBV11-3 and TRBJ2-7; TRBD2 is a possible D gene (6 bases). Germline-derived CDR1 and CDR2 are SGHNT and YENEEA. V lost 8 bases, J lost 5 bases, and 19 bases lay in between. This CDR3 region has 14 residues. CDR3 residues: CASGSGDSNNEQYF. As DNA, the CDR3 is TGTGCCAGCGGCTCGGGGGACTCAAACAACGAGCAGTACTTC.

This clonotype was detected a few times. V is TRBV4-1 and J is TRBJ2-1; 9 bases are a match to TRBD1. Germline V gene sequence: CDR1 MGHRA, CDR2 YSYEKL. The junction had 13 bases not matched to a gene; V was cut back by 2 bases and J by 8 bases. This CDR3 region has 17 residues. The CDR3 nucleotides read TGCGCCAGCAGCCAAAGGTCCCCGGGACAGGGAGGGGATGAGCAGTTCTTC. It yields the protein CASSQRSPGQGGDEQFF.

The chain links TRBV6-5 to TRBJ1-1, with D uncertain. Per the germline V gene, CDR1 is MNHEY and CDR2 is SVGAGI. The CDR3 contains 14 residues. Trimming took off 4 bases at V and 0 bases at J, with 9 bases between the two ends. The CDR3 region has the DNA TGTGCCAGCAGTTTAGAGCCTATGAACACTGAAGCTTTCTTT. Amino acids: CASSLEPMNTEAFF.

For this clonotype: Since a much larger clone is just one base distant, this may be a read error. V is TRBV6-2 or TRBV6-3 and J is TRBJ1-5; 8 bases map to TRBD1. CDR3 length equals 15 residues. From germline, CDR1 is MNHEY and CDR2 SVGEGT. The CDR3 is CASSLTGGSNQPQRF. As DNA, the CDR3 is TGTGCCAGCAGTCTAACAGGGGGGAGCAATCAGCCCCAGCGTTTT.

To note about this clonotype: The junction differs from germline at one of its ends, possibly a read error. This rearrangement joins TRBV11-2 to TRBJ2-3, with D maybe TRBD2 (8 bases). The germline V gene encodes CDR1 SGHAT and CDR2 FQNNGV. This CDR3 spans 14 amino acids. The CDR3 loop is CASSLGSGTVTQYF. CDR3 bases: TGTGCCAGCAGCTTGGGTAGCGGGACAGTTACGCAGTATTTT.

Regarding this clonotype: Given a much more abundant clone one base away, this may be a read error. The CDR3 does not close with the conserved phenylalanine or tryptophan, likely indicating a read error. The chain links TRBV29-1 to TRBJ2-1; 9 bases align to TRBD1. CDR3 length: 15 amino acids. CDR1 is SQVTM and CDR2 is ANQGSEA in the germline V gene. Trimming took 7 bases from V and 4 from J; bases not matched to a gene: 11. This CDR3 reads CSAPGDRDRYNEQFL. CDR3 DNA sequence: TGCAGCGCACCTGGGGACAGGGATAGATACAATGAGCAGTTCTTG.

The table lists this clonotype with many counts. V is TRBV29-1 and J is TRBJ2-1; the D gene could be TRBD1 or TRBD2 (6 bases each). V shed 1 base and J shed 4 bases, with 11 bases lying between them. CDR1 is SQVTM and CDR2 is ANQGSEA in the germline V gene. CDR3 length: 14 residues. The CDR3 region is CSVEAGGGYNEQFF. In nucleotides, the CDR3 is TGCAGCGTTGAAGCTGGAGGGGGTTACAATGAGCAGTTCTTC.

Remarks on this clonotype: The conserved phenylalanine or tryptophan is not found at the CDR3 terminus, so this likely reflects a read error. Because the CDR3's place on the DNA is in doubt, the DNA is left out and the CDR3 is given as listed by TCRdb. The chain has TRBV11-2 and TRBJ2-7. Germline-derived CDR1 and CDR2 are SGHAT and FQNNGV. The CDR3 is 14 residues long, counting both termini. CDR3 region: CASGLTDVAYEQDL.

The V and J genes are TRBV6-1 and TRBJ2-7; 9 nucleotides line up with TRBD1. CDR3 length: 15 amino acids. J was trimmed by 1 base and V by 6 bases; bases with no gene match: 7. CDR1 is MNHNS and CDR2 is SASEGT in the germline V gene. Here the CDR3 DNA reads TGTGCCAGCAGCCTCCGACAGGGGGGTTCCTACGAGCAGTACTTC. Its translation is CASSLRQGGSYEQYF.

A remark on this clonotype: A much larger clone sits a single nucleotide away, making a read error possible. The rearrangement uses TRBV11-2 and TRBJ1-1, with no clear D. The ends were cut back, 0 bases at V and 12 bases at J, with 14 bases in the middle. The germline CDR1 and CDR2 sequences are SGHAT and FQNNGV. This CDR3 contains 13 residues. CDR3 region: CASSLDRTAETFF. The CDR3 DNA follows: TGTGCCAGCAGCTTAGATCGGACTGCGGAAACTTTCTTT.

The chain combines TRBV28 with TRBJ1-5; D is unresolved. The germline gives CDR1 MDHEN, CDR2 SYDVKM. This CDR3 comprises 13 residues. Trimming stripped 6 bases from V and 7 bases from J, with 13 bases between. CDR3 bases: TGTGCCAGCAGGAACTCCCTGGGGCAGCCCCAGCATTTT. It codes for CASRNSLGQPQHF.

The genes are TRBV29-1 and TRBJ2-1; D might be TRBD1 (5 bases). The CDR3 is 14 residues long. CDR1 and CDR2 from the germline V gene are SQVTM and ANQGSEA. This CDR3 reads CVGPPSSSYNEQFF. The CDR3 DNA sequence: TGCGTGGGGCCTCCTTCCAGCTCCTACAATGAGCAGTTCTTC.

The J gene is TRBJ2-7, the V gene TRBV11-2; D is uncertain. This CDR3 contains 14 residues. Looked up from germline, CDR1 is SGHAT and CDR2 is FQNNGV. V lost 1 base, J lost 4 bases, and 11 bases lay in between. The CDR3 bases are TGTGCCAGCAGCTTAGCGTGGGGATTATACGAGCAGTACTTC. It specifies CASSLAWGLYEQYF.

This clonotype was counted at least ten times. The CDR3: CASSLDGYEQFF. The DNA of the CDR3 is TGTGCCAGCAGCTTAGACGGCTATGAGCAGTTCTTC. The chain couples TRBV11-3 to TRBJ2-1; no firm D call. Germline V gene sequence: CDR1 SGHNT, CDR2 YENEEA. The CDR3 loop spans 12 amino acids. The V gene lost 0 bases and the J gene lost 8 bases, with 5 bases spanning the gap.

This clonotype was found a few times. The chain couples TRBV5-6 to TRBJ2-3; D is unclear. This CDR3 is built from 17 residues. CDR1 is SGHDT, CDR2 YYEEEE, per germline. V gave up 1 base and J gave up 0 bases, with 15 bases separating them. CDR3 loop: CASSLQFRGRSTDTQYF. CDR3 in DNA: TGTGCCAGCAGCTTGCAGTTCCGTGGACGGAGCACAGATACGCAGTATTTT.

The CDR3 here is CASRYLAGAYNEQFF. The CDR3 DNA reads TGTGCCAGCAGGTACCTAGCGGGAGCCTACAATGAGCAGTTCTTC. The chain joins TRBV6-6 to TRBJ2-1; 10 nucleotides line up with TRBD2. Germline V lookup: CDR1 MNHNY, CDR2 SVGAGI (reference sequence). The V segment lost 6 bases and the J segment 2 bases; nucleotides outside the gene matches: 4. The CDR3 totals 15 residues.

The chain joins TRBV10-2 to TRBJ1-4; D ambiguous. Between the trimmed V and J ends, which lost 0 bases and 3 bases, there was a span of 8 bases. The CDR3 totals 15 residues. The V gene's germline CDR1 is WSHSY and CDR2 SAAADI. CDR3 in DNA: TGCGCCAGCAGTGAGTCTTCAGCTTCTAATGAAAAACTGTTTTTT. As protein: CASSESSASNEKLFF.

Ten or more counts support this clonotype. The genes are TRBV11-2 and TRBJ2-1; TRBD2 matches 10 bases. The CDR3 contains 15 residues. Germline lookup yields CDR1 SGHAT and CDR2 FQNNGV. V dropped 6 bases and J dropped 3; count of bases not matched to a gene: 5. Here the CDR3 reads CASRKPSGSYNEQFF. Written as DNA, the CDR3 is TGTGCCAGCAGGAAACCTAGCGGGAGCTACAATGAGCAGTTCTTC.

This clonotype was recorded many times. The rearrangement joins TRBV4-2 to TRBJ2-3, with 11 bases identical to TRBD1. This CDR3 region has 17 residues. V gave up 1 base and J gave up 6 bases; unmatched junction bases: 9. CDR1 and CDR2 from the germline V gene are LGHNA and YNFKEQ. CDR3 DNA: TGTGCCAGCAGCCAAGGCTCCGGACAGGGGGCGAAGGATACGCAGTATTTT. Its translation is CASSQGSGQGAKDTQYF.

The rearrangement links TRBV29-1 to TRBJ1-1; 7 bases are a match to TRBD1. The V and J ends lost 6 bases and 2 bases, in that order; junction bases with no gene match: 6. The CDR3 spans 13 residues. CDR1 is SQVTM and CDR2 is ANQGSEA in the germline V gene. CDR3 nucleotides: TGCAGCGTGGGACAGTCAGGAAACACTGAAGCTTTCTTT. Protein sequence: CSVGQSGNTEAFF. Looking up the rest from reference TRBV29-1 and TRBJ1-1 gives the full variable domain: SAVISQKPSRDICQRGTSLTIQCQVDSQVTMMFWYRQQPGQSLTLIATANQGSEATYESGFVIDKFPISRPNLTFSTLTVSNMSPEDSSIYLCSVGQSGNTEAFFGQGTRLTVV.

The chain uses TRBV10-3 and TRBJ2-5; TRBD2 matches 12 bases. Per germline, CDR1 ENHRY and CDR2 SYGVKD. The CDR3 covers 15 residues. Losses at the gene ends were 7 bases for V and 5 bases for J; bases not matched to a gene: 8. The CDR3 DNA follows: TGTGCCATCAACTCCGGACTAGCGGGACCGGAGACCCAGTACTTC. Amino acid sequence: CAINSGLAGPETQYF.

The V and J genes are TRBV6-6 and TRBJ1-5; D gene unclear. CDR1 and CDR2 from the germline V gene are MNHNY and SVGAGI (reference sequence). The CDR3 covers 14 residues. V gave up 7 bases and J gave up 0 bases, with 10 bases separating them. CDR3 in DNA: TGTGCCAGCACTTTACAAGTTAGCAATCAGCCCCAGCATTTT. Translating it yields CASTLQVSNQPQHF.

This clonotype appeared many times. This chain connects TRBV11-2 to TRBJ2-7; TRBD1 might be the D (6 bases). The V gene lost 1 base and the J gene lost 2 bases, with 9 bases spanning the gap. In germline, CDR1 is SGHAT, CDR2 FQNNGV. This CDR3 is 14 amino acids long. The CDR3 loop reads CASSLGQGTYEQYF. CDR3 nucleotide sequence: TGTGCCAGCAGCTTAGGCCAGGGGACCTACGAGCAGTACTTC.

The CDR3 is CASSQDMTSGTTDTQYF. In DNA, the CDR3 is TGTGCCAGCAGCCAAGACATGACTAGCGGGACCACAGATACGCAGTATTTT. The V and J genes are TRBV4-2 and TRBJ2-3; TRBD2 aligns across 11 bases. Germline trimming cut 0 bases from V and 2 bases from J; bases unmatched to any gene: 4. The CDR3 totals 17 residues. Germline V gene lookup returns CDR1 LGHNA and CDR2 YNFKEQ.

In this sample, this clonotype turned up once. The rearrangement joins TRBV4-1 to TRBJ2-1; 7 bases line up with TRBD1. V lost 4 bases, J lost 6 bases, and 9 bases stayed unmatched. Germline CDR1 and CDR2: MGHRA and YSYEKL. The CDR3 is made up of 15 amino acids. This CDR3 reads CASSLLGTAFNEQFF. Written as DNA, the CDR3 is TGCGCCAGCAGCCTGCTCGGGACAGCCTTCAATGAGCAGTTCTTC.

Remarks on this clonotype: This could be a read error, since a much larger clone is one nucleotide away. The J gene is TRBJ2-7, the V gene TRBV29-1, with TRBD2 matching 11 bases. The CDR3 totals 15 residues. Germline V gives CDR1 SQVTM, CDR2 ANQGSEA. The CDR3 spells CIVEGLAGGPYEQYF. CDR3 DNA: TGCATCGTTGAAGGGCTAGCGGGAGGACCCTACGAGCAGTACTTC.